The clone carrying this T cell receptor beta chain appeared many times. Germline CDR1 reads LGHDT; CDR2 reads YNNKEL (reference sequence). Trimming stripped 3 bases from V and 8 bases from J, with 7 bases between. CDR3 length: 11 residues. It was with a sample-barcoded 5' primer and a J-beta primer mix that a second PCR of roughly 7 to 12 cycles was run. One entry per CDR3 protein, called by TCRdb with MiXCR from the 5' RACE reads. The sample records hundreds of thousands of distinct CDR3 sequences, around 25% being singletons. The individuals who served as donors were healthy Caucasians living in Russia, aged about 6 to 95. These data originate in a study of blood T cells in healthy people across ages. This sample was shared with a second study, whose subject was T cells of mothers and their children. That paper adds: Researchers put all of the extracted RNA into cDNA synthesis, using roughly 1.4 ug per 15 ul. Related mother-child pairs showed slightly, non-significantly higher overlap than unrelated pairs.

This receptor was obtained from a boy between 5 and 17 years old in good health. The rearrangement joins TRBV3-1 to TRBJ1-2; weak D call: TRBD1 (6 bases). Sample: blood. The CDR3 loop reads CASSQDRGYTF. For the CDR3, the DNA is TGTGCCAGCAGCCAGGACAGAGGCTACACCTTC.